The 4 T cell receptor beta chains below were found in one sample sequenced in a study of beta chain features in type 1 diabetes. Reverse transcribing all isolated RNA meant expressed TCRB transcripts were sequenced. This table comes from immunoSEQ multiplex PCR, and its TCRdb copy is limited to in-frame clones, with some not included. This sample yields under 500,000 clones, of which around 28% are seen a single time; around 0.065% belongs to the top ten. What was sequenced was naive CD4+ T cells from blood. Every receptor here comes from a man aged 18 to 29 in good health.

The rearrangement uses TRBV5-1 and TRBJ2-1, with 10 nucleotides matching TRBD2. CDR1 and CDR2 from the germline V gene are SGHRS and YFSETQ. The CDR3 spans 17 residues. Germline trimming cut 4 bases from V and 0 bases from J; bases unmatched to any gene: 7. This chain's CDR3 is CASSIGLAANSYNEQFF. The CDR3 region has the DNA TGCGCCAGCAGCATTGGACTAGCGGCTAACTCCTACAATGAGCAGTTCTTC.

Concerning this clone itself: At one of its ends the junction is not consistent with the germline gene, which may arise from a read error. This chain links TRBV7-7 with TRBJ2-2; D is possibly TRBD2 (6 bases). Germline V gene sequence: CDR1 SSHAT, CDR2 FNYEAQ (reference sequence). The CDR3 is made up of 15 amino acids. In nucleotides, the CDR3 is TGTGCTAGCAGTATAGCTCGCATGGAGGGAGCCGAGCTGTTTTTT. Protein sequence: CASSIARMEGAELFF. The full variable domain, rest sourced from reference TRBV7-7 and TRBJ2-2, is GAGVSQSPRYKVTKRGQDVTLRCDPISSHATLYWYQQALGQGPEFLTYFNYEAQPDKSGLPSDRFSAERPEGSISTLTIQRTEQRDSAMYRCASSIARMEGAELFFGEGSRLTVL.

V usage is TRBV10-3 and J usage is TRBJ2-1; 13 nucleotides line up with TRBD2. V shed 7 bases and J 1 base; nucleotides not matched to a gene: 4. The CDR3 spans 16 residues. In germline, CDR1 is ENHRY, CDR2 SYGVKD. CDR3 sequence: CAITGTSGTSYNEQFF. In DNA form, the CDR3 reads TGTGCCATCACTGGGACTAGCGGGACATCCTACAATGAGCAGTTCTTC.

This clone was observed a handful of times. This chain uses TRBV25-1 with TRBJ1-4; D call uncertain. V dropped 6 bases and J dropped 7 bases, with 15 bases sitting between them. CDR3 length equals 14 residues. Germline V CDR1 and CDR2: MGHDK, SYGVNS. CDR3 region: CASRPTQPREKLFF. The CDR3 nucleotides read TGTGCCAGCAGACCCACCCAACCTCGTGAAAAACTGTTTTTT.